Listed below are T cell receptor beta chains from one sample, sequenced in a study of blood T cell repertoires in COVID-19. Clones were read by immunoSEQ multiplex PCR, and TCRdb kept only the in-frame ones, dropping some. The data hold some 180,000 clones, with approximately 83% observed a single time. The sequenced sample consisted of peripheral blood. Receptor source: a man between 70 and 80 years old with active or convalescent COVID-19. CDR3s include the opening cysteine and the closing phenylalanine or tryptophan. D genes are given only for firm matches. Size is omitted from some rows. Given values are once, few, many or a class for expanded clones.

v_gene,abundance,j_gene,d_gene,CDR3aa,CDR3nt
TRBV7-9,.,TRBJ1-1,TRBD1,CASSNDPGQGVNTEAFF,TGTGCCAGCAGCAACGACCCGGGACAGGGGGTGAACACTGAAGCTTTCTTT
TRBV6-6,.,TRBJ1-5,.,CASSSRVNQPQHF,TGTGCCAGCAGTTCCAGGGTTAATCAGCCCCAGCATTTT
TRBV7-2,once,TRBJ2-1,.,CASSWGVHEQFF,TGTGCCAGCAGCTGGGGGGTTCATGAGCAGTTCTTC
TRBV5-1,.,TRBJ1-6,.,CASSSLGIGNSPLHF,TGCGCCAGCAGCTCCCTAGGAATAGGTAATTCACCCCTCCACTTT
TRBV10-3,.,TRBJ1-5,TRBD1,CAIRPDRDGQPQHF,TGTGCCATCAGACCCGACAGGGATGGGCAGCCCCAGCATTTT
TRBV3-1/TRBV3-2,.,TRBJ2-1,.,CASSQGARSNEQFF,TGTGCCAGCAGCCAAGGAGCCAGGTCCAATGAGCAGTTCTTC
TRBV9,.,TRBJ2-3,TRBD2,CASSSRASGGPTDTQYF,TGTGCCAGCAGCTCTCGGGCTAGCGGGGGGCCCACAGATACGCAGTATTTT
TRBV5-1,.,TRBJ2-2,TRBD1,CASSQTGLGTGELFF,TGCGCCAGCAGCCAGACAGGGTTAGGCACCGGGGAGCTGTTTTTT
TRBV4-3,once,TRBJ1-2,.,CASSQEVEGNYGYTF,TGCGCCAGCAGCCAAGAAGTGGAGGGGAACTATGGCTACACCTTC
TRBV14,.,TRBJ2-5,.,CASSQARGGETQYF,TGTGCCAGCAGCCAAGCGCGGGGCGGAGAGACCCAGTACTTC
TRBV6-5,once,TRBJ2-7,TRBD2,CASSTAGGTYEQYF,TGTGCCAGCAGTACGGCGGGGGGAACCTACGAGCAGTACTTC
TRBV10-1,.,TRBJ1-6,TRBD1,CASSLDRVNSPLHF,TGCGCCAGCAGTCTGGACAGGGTTAATTCACCCCTCCACTTT
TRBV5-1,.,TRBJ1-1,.,CASSLGVGGRMNTEAFF,TGCGCCAGCAGCTTGGGAGTCGGGGGGAGAATGAACACTGAAGCTTTCTTT
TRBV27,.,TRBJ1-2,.,CASSRASGNSNYGYTF,TGTGCCAGCAGTCGAGCCTCAGGGAATTCTAACTATGGCTACACCTTC
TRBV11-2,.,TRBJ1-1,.,CASSLEGRGAFF,TGTGCCAGCAGCTTAGAGGGCAGGGGAGCTTTCTTT
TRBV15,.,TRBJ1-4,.,CATSRDSATNEKLFF,TGTGCCACCAGCAGAGATTCCGCAACTAATGAAAAACTGTTTTTT
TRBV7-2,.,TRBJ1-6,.,CASSFGTKNSPLHF,TGTGCCAGCAGCTTCGGGACAAAGAATTCACCCCTCCACTTT
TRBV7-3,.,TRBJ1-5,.,CASSLSGVGNQPQHF,TGTGCCAGCAGCTTATCAGGGGTGGGAAATCAGCCCCAGCATTTT
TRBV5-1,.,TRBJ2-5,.,CASTGLSEETQYF,TGCGCCAGCACAGGCTTGTCCGAAGAGACCCAGTACTTC
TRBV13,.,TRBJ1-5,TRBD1,CASSLGGTGGSSNQPQHF,TGTGCCAGCAGCTTGGGGGGAACAGGGGGCTCTAGCAATCAGCCCCAGCATTTT
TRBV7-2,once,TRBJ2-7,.,CASSLRAGTFYEQYF,TGTGCCAGCAGCTTACGAGCAGGAACGTTCTACGAGCAGTACTTC
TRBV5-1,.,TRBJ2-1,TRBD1,CASSLEGTERNEQFF,TGCGCCAGCAGCTTGGAAGGGACAGAGAGGAATGAGCAGTTCTTC
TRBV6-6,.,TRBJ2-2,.,CASSRVAAGTGELFF,TGTGCCAGCTCTAGGGTGGCCGCGGGAACCGGGGAGCTGTTTTTT
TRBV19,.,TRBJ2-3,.,CASMEDWKTDTQYF,TGTGCCAGTATGGAAGACTGGAAGACAGATACGCAGTATTTT
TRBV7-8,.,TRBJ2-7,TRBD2,CASSQRGGGLSEQYF,TGTGCCAGCAGCCAAAGGGGCGGGGGGCTCTCTGAGCAGTACTTC
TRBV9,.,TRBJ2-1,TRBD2,CASSVEAVRGGRNEQFF,TGTGCCAGCAGCGTAGAAGCGGTGCGGGGGGGCCGCAATGAGCAGTTCTTC
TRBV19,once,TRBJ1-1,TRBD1,CASRLNGQVNTEAFF,TGTGCCAGTAGGCTAAATGGACAGGTAAACACTGAAGCTTTCTTT
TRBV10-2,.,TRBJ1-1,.,CASRGFDTEAFF,TGCGCCAGCCGAGGGTTTGACACTGAAGCTTTCTTT
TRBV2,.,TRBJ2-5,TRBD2,CASGTREGETQYF,TGTGCCAGCGGGACTAGGGAGGGGGAGACCCAGTACTTC
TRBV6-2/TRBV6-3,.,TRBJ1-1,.,CASSRQVMNTEAFF,TGTGCCAGCAGTAGACAGGTCATGAACACTGAAGCTTTCTTT
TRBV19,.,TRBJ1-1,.,CASSIAGGLRNTEAFF,TGTGCCAGTAGTATCGCCGGAGGGCTAAGGAACACTGAAGCTTTCTTT
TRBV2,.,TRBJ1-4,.,CASRRVRANEKLFF,TGTGCCAGCCGCAGGGTTAGGGCTAATGAAAAACTGTTTTTT
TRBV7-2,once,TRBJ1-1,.,CASSLQGNTEAFF,TGTGCCAGCAGCTTACAGGGGAACACTGAAGCTTTCTTT
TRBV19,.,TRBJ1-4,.,CASSPLAKAGGIQNEKLFF,TGTGCCAGTAGCCCTTTGGCGAAGGCGGGTGGTATTCAAAATGAAAAACTGTTTTTT
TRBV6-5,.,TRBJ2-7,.,CASSYSPGSSYEQYF,TGTGCCAGCAGTTACTCGCCGGGGAGCTCCTACGAGCAGTACTTC
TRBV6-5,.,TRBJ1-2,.,CASRTDYGYTF,TGTGCCAGCAGGACAGACTATGGCTACACCTTC
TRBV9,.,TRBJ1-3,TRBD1,CASSARLTGVGNTIYF,TGTGCCAGCAGCGCCCGATTAACAGGGGTTGGAAACACCATATATTTT
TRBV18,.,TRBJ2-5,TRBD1,CASSPMTGAKETQYF,TGTGCCAGCTCACCGATGACAGGGGCGAAAGAGACCCAGTACTTC
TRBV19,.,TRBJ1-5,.,CASSIALSQPQHF,TGTGCCAGTAGTATAGCCCTAAGTCAGCCCCAGCATTTT
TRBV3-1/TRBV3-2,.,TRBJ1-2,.,CASSLRTAGYGYTF,TGTGCCAGCAGCCTTCGGACAGCAGGCTATGGCTACACCTTC
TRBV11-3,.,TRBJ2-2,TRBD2,CASSLGLAGETITGELFF,TGTGCCAGCAGCTTAGGACTAGCGGGAGAGACAATCACCGGGGAGCTGTTTTTT
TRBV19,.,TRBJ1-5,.,CASSMKGFGGAGGNQPQHF,TGTGCCAGTAGTATGAAAGGATTTGGGGGCGCAGGCGGCAATCAGCCCCAGCATTTT
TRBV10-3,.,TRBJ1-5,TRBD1,CATGTDFNQPQHF,TGTGCCACCGGGACAGACTTCAATCAGCCCCAGCATTTT
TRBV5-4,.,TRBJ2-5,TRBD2,CASSSLAGDQETQYF,TGTGCCAGCAGCTCACTAGCGGGGGACCAAGAGACCCAGTACTTC
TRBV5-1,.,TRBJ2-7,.,CASSPTADYEQYF,TGCGCCAGCAGCCCGACTGCTGACTACGAGCAGTACTTC
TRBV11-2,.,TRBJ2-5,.,CASSLEGGGPRTETQYF,TGTGCCAGCAGCTTAGAGGGTGGCGGCCCCCGCACAGAGACCCAGTACTTC
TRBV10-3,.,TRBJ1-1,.,CAISERGREAFF,TGTGCCATCAGTGAAAGGGGGAGAGAAGCTTTCTTT
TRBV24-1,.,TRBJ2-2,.,CATSDYRAGADTGELFF,TGTGCCACCAGTGATTACCGCGCAGGGGCCGACACCGGGGAGCTGTTTTTT
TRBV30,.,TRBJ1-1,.,CAWSRQGAEAFF,TGTGCCTGGAGCAGGCAGGGCGCTGAAGCTTTCTTT
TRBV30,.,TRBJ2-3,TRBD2,CAWSVREAGLTDTQYF,TGTGCCTGGAGTGTACGGGAGGCCGGACTCACAGATACGCAGTATTTT
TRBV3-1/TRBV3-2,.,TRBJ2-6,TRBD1,CASSPDRGIMLSGANVLTF,TGTGCCAGCAGCCCCGACAGGGGCATCATGCTTTCTGGGGCCAACGTCCTGACTTTC
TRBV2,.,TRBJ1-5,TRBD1,CASSPDREQPQHF,TGTGCCAGCAGCCCGGACAGGGAACAGCCCCAGCATTTT
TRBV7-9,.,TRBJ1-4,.,CASSLGGGSEKLFF,TGTGCCAGCAGCTTGGGAGGAGGAAGCGAAAAACTGTTTTTT